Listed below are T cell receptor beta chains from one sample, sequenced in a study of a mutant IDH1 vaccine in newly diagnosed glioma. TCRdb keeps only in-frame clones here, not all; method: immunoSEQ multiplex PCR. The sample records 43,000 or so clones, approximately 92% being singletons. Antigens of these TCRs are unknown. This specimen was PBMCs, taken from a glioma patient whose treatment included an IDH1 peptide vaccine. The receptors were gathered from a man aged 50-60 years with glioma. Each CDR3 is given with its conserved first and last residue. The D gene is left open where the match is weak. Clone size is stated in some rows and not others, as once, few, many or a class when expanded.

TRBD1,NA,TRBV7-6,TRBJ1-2,TGTGCCAGCAGCCCCGGGACAGGGGGGTGGTATGGCTACACCTTC,CASSPGTGGWYGYTF
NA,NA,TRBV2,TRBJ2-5,TGTGCCAGCAATTGGGGGATCGGAGAGACCCAGTACTTC,CASNWGIGETQYF
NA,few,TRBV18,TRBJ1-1,TGTGCCAGCTCACCTGGGTCGACACCGGCTGAAGCTTTCTTT,CASSPGSTPAEAFF
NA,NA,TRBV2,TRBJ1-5,TGTGCCAGCAGGCGGGGGAGCAATCAGCCCCAGCATTTT,CASRRGSNQPQHF
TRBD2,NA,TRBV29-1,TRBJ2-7,TGCAGCGGGGGGGGCAACGGACTAGCGGGGTACTACGAGCAGTACTTC,CSGGGNGLAGYYEQYF
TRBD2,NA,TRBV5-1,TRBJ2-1,TGCGCCAGCAGCTTGGACGCGGGAGGGATCTACAATGAGCAGTTCTTC,CASSLDAGGIYNEQFF
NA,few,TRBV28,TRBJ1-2,TGTGCCAGCAGTTTAGGGCAGAACTATGGCTACACCTTC,CASSLGQNYGYTF
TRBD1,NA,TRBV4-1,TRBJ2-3,TGCGCCAGCAGCCGCTACCGGGACAGATCACGCACAGATACGCAGTATTTT,CASSRYRDRSRTDTQYF
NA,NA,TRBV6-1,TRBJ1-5,TGTGCCAGCAGTGATCCTCAGCCCCAGCATTTT,CASSDPQPQHF
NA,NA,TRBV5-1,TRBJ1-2,TGCGCCAGCAGCTTGGGTACAGGTTTACTGAGGAGGAGCTACACCTTC,CASSLGTGLLRRSYTF
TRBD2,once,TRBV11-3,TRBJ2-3,TGTGCCAGCAGCCGACTAGCGGGGGGGAGCACAGATACGCAGTATTTT,CASSRLAGGSTDTQYF
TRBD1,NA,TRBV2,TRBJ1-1,TGTGCCAGCAGGTCCGGGACAGCGAACACTGAAGCTTTCTTT,CASRSGTANTEAFF
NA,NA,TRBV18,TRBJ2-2,TGTGCCAGCTCACCACCCGAGGGGAACACCGGGGAGCTGTTTTTT,CASSPPEGNTGELFF
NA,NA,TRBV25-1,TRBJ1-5,TGTGCCAGCAGTGATGGGGCAGTCAATCAGCCCCAGCATTTT,CASSDGAVNQPQHF
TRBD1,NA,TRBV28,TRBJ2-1,TGTGCCAGCAGTTTAGGTTTCTTAGGCGTCGTTCGGCAGGGGGAATCCTATGAGCAGTTCTTC,CASSLGFLGVVRQGESYEQFF
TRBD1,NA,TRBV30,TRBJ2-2,TGTGCCTGGGACAGGGTGGCCGGGGAGCTGTTTTTT,CAWDRVAGELFF
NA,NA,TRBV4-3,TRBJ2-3,TGCGCCAGCAGCCAAGACCCCCGATTTAGGGATACGCAGTATTTT,CASSQDPRFRDTQYF
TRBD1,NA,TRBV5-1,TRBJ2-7,TGCGCCAGCAGCCCTGATTCCGGGACAGGGAGTCACGAGCAGTACTTC,CASSPDSGTGSHEQYF
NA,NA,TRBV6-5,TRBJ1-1,TGTGCCAGCAGCGGATCACTGGGGATGAACACTGAAGCTTTCTTT,CASSGSLGMNTEAFF
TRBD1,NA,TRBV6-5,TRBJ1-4,TGTGCCAGCAGTGGCCCCAGACAGGGATTGTTTTTT,CASSGPRQGLFF
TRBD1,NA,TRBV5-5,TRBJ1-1,TGTGCCAGCAGCAGACAGGGGCGCGCTGAAGCTTTCTTT,CASSRQGRAEAFF
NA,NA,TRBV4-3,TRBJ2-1,TGCGCCAGCAGCCAAACAAAAAGCTGGGGCGATGAGCAGTTCTTC,CASSQTKSWGDEQFF
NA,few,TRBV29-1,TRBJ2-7,TGCAGCGTCGCAGGGTTCTCCTACGAGCAGTACTTC,CSVAGFSYEQYF
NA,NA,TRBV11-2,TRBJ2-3,TGTGCCAGCAGCTCAACCAGTGGTACAGATACGCAGTATTTT,CASSSTSGTDTQYF
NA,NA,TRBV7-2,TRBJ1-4,TGTGCCAGCAGCCACCAGACAGGTCCCAATGAAAAACTGTTTTTT,CASSHQTGPNEKLFF
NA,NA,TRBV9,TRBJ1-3,TGTGCCAGCAGCCCAGGACAGCTTTACTCTGGAAACACCATATATTTT,CASSPGQLYSGNTIYF
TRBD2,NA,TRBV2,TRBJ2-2,TGTGCCAGCAGGACCGGGACTATGAACACCGGGGAGCTGTTTTTT,CASRTGTMNTGELFF
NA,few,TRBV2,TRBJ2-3,TGTGCCAGCAGTGAAGGTTTCGGGGGGCAGGGCACAGATACGCAGTATTTT,CASSEGFGGQGTDTQYF
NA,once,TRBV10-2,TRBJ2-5,TGCGCCAGCAGTGAGGGCAGCCAAGAGACCCAGTACTTC,CASSEGSQETQYF
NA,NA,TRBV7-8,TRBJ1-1,TGTGCCAGCAGTTTTGGGACGCGGAATTATAAAGCTTTCTTT,CASSFGTRNYKAFF
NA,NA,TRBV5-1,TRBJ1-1,TGCGCCAGCAGTTATTTAGTCGGGGACACCACTGAAGCTTTCTTT,CASSYLVGDTTEAFF
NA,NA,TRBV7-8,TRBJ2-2,TGTGCCAGCAGCTTAGACGTTAGCCGGGCGAACACCGGGGAGCTGTTTTTT,CASSLDVSRANTGELFF
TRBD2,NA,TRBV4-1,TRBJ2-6,TGCGCCAGCAGCCAAGCACTAGCGGGCTCCTCTGGGGCCAACGTCCTGGCTTTC,CASSQALAGSSGANVLAF
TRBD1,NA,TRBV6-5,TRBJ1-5,TGTGCCAGCAGGGTTCGGACAGGGAGGTTGCCCCAGCATTTT,CASRVRTGRLPQHF
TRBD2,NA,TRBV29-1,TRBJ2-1,TGCAGCGTTGCGACTAGCGGGGTGTTGGATGAGCAGTTCTTC,CSVATSGVLDEQFF
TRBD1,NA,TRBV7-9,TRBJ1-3,TGTGCCAGCAGCCGAGGACAGGGGACAAACACCATATATTTT,CASSRGQGTNTIYF
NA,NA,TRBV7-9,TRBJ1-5,TGTGCCAGCAGCATGGGACTCGGGAGCAATCAGCCCCAGCATTTT,CASSMGLGSNQPQHF
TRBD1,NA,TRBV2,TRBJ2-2,TGTGCCAGCAGGGATCTGTGGACAGGGGGTGCCGGGGAGCTGTTTTTT,CASRDLWTGGAGELFF
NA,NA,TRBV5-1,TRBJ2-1,TGCGCCAGCAGCTTACCCGTCGCCTATTACAATGAGCAGTTCTTC,CASSLPVAYYNEQFF
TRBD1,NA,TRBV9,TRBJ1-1,TGTGCCAGCAGCATCACAGGGGACACTGAAGCTTTCTTT,CASSITGDTEAFF
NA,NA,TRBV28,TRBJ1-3,TGTGCCAGCACAGCAGGCCCACTGAACACCATATATTTT,CASTAGPLNTIYF
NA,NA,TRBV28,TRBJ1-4,TGTGCCGTCAATATCGACACCGGTTCAACTAATGAAAAACTGTTTTTT,CAVNIDTGSTNEKLFF
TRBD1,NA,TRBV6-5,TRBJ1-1,TGTGCCAGCAGTTACAGGGGGCAGGACACTGAAGCTTTCTTT,CASSYRGQDTEAFF
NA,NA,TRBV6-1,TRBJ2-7,TGTGCCAGCAGTGAAGGGGACACCTCCTACGAGCAGTACTTC,CASSEGDTSYEQYF
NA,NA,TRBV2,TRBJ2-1,TGTGCCAGCAGTAAAACGACAGGACCCACCTCCAATGAGCAGTTCTTC,CASSKTTGPTSNEQFF
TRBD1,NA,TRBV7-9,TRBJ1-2,TGTGCCAGCAGCGCGAATTGGGACAGCTATAACTATGGCTACACCTTC,CASSANWDSYNYGYTF
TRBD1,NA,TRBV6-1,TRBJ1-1,TGTGCCAGCAGCCCGGGACAGGGGATTACGGGAGCTTTCTTT,CASSPGQGITGAFF
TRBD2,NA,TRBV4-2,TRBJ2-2,TGTGCCAGCAGCCAAGAGGGGCGGGGGGGCACCGGGGAGCTGTTTTTT,CASSQEGRGGTGELFF
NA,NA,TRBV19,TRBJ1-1,TGTGCCAGTAGCCCCCAACAGTGGAACCCTGAAGCTTTCTTT,CASSPQQWNPEAFF
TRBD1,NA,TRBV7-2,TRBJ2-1,TGTGCCAGCAGCTTGGACAGGGAGAATGAGCAGTTCTTC,CASSLDRENEQFF
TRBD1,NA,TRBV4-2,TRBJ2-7,TGTGCCAGCAGCCGAGATACAGGGGCATACGAGCAGTACTTC,CASSRDTGAYEQYF
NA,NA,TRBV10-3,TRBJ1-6,TGTGCCATCAGTGAGGTGCCAGGGCGGCCCCTCCACTTT,CAISEVPGRPLHF
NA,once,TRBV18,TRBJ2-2,TGTGCCAGCTCATCGTCGACTAGATACACCGGGGAGCTGTTTTTT,CASSSSTRYTGELFF
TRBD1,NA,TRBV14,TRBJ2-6,TGTGCCAGCAGGCGGACAGGGTTGTCGTCCGGGGCCAACGTCCTGACTTTC,CASRRTGLSSGANVLTF
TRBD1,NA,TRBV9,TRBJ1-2,TGTGCCAGCAGCCCTAGTCCTGTTACCGGACAGGTTGGAGGCTACACCTTC,CASSPSPVTGQVGGYTF
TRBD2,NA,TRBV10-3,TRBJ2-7,TGTGCCATCAGTACGGGACTAGCGGGGGAATCCTACGAGCAGTACTTC,CAISTGLAGESYEQYF
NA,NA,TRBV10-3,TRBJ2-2,TGTGCCATCAGTGTCGGGGCCCAGAGAGAGGAGCTGTTTTTT,CAISVGAQREELFF
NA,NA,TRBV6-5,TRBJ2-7,TGTGCCAGCAGTTACTCCCACGAGCAGTACTTC,CASSYSHEQYF
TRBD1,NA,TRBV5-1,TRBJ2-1,TGCGCCAGCAGCTTGGCGGGACAGTACAATGAGCAGTTCTTC,CASSLAGQYNEQFF
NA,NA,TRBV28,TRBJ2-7,TGTGCCAGCAGCCTGGGGTTTGGGTCAGCCTACGAGCAGTACTTC,CASSLGFGSAYEQYF